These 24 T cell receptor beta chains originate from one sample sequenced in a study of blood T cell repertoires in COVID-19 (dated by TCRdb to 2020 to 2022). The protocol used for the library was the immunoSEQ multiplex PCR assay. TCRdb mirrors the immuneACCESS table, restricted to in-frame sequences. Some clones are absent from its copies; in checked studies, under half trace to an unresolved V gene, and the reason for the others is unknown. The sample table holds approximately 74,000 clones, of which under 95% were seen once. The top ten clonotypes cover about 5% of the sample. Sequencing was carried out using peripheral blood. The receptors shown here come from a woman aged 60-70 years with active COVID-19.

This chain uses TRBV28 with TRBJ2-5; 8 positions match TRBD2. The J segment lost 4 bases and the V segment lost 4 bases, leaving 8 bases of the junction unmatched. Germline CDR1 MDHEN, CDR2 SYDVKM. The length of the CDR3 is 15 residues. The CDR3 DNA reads TGTGCCAGCAGTTCTAGCGGGCAACCTAGAGAGACCCAGTACTTC. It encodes CASSSSGQPRETQYF.

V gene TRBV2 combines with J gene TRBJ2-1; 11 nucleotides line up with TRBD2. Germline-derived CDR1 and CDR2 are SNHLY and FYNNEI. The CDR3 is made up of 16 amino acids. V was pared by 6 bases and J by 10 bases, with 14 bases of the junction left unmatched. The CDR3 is CASREPGLAALGEQFF. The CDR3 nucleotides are TGTGCCAGCAGGGAACCGGGACTAGCGGCACTGGGGGAGCAGTTCTTC.

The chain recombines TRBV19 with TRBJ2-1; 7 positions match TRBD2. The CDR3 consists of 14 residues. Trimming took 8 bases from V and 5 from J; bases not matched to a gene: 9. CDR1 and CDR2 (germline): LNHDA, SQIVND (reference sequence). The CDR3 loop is CASLDGGSDNEQFF. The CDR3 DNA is TGTGCCAGTCTAGACGGCGGGAGCGACAATGAGCAGTTCTTC.

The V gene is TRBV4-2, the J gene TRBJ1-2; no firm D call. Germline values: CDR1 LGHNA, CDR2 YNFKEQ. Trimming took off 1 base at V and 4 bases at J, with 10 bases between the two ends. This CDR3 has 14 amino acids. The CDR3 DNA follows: TGTGCCAGCAGCCAAGGGGTTTCGGGCTATGGCTACACCTTC. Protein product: CASSQGVSGYGYTF.

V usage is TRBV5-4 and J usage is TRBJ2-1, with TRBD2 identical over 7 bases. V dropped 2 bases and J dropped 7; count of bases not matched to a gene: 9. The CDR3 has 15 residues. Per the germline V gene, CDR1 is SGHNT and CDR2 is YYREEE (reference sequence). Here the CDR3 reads CASSLGGSEGNEQFF. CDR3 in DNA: TGTGCCAGCAGCTTAGGCGGGAGTGAGGGGAATGAGCAGTTCTTC.

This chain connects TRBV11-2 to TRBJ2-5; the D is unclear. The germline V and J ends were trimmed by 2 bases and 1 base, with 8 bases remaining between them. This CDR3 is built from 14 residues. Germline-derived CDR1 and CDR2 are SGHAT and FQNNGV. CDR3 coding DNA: TGTGCCAGCAGCTTATTAGCCAGCCAAGAGACCCAGTACTTC. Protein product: CASSLLASQETQYF.

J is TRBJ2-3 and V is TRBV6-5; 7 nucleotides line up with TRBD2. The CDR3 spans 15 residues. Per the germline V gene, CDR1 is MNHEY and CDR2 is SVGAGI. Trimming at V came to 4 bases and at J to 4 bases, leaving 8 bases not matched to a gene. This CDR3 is CASSLTRRGADTQYF. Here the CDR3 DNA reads TGTGCCAGCAGTTTGACTAGACGGGGGGCAGATACGCAGTATTTT.

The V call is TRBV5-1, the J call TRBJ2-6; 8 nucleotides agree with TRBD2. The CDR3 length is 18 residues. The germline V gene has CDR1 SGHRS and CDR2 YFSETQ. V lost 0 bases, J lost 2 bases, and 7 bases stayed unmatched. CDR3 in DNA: TGCGCCAGCAGCTTGGTTCCGGGAGGGGGGACTGGGGCCAACGTCCTGACTTTC. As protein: CASSLVPGGGTGANVLTF. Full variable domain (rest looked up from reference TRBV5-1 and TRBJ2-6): KAGVTQTPRYLIKTRGQQVTLSCSPISGHRSVSWYQQTPGQGLQFLFEYFSETQRNKGNFPGRFSGRQFSNSRSEMNVSTLELGDSALYLCASSLVPGGGTGANVLTFGAGSRLTVL.

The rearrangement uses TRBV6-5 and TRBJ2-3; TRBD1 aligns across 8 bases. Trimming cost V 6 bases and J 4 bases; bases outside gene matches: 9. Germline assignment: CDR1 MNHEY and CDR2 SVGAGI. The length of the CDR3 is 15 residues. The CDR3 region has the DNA TGTGCCAGCAGCGGCCGGGACAGGTTTGCAGATACGCAGTATTTT. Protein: CASSGRDRFADTQYF.

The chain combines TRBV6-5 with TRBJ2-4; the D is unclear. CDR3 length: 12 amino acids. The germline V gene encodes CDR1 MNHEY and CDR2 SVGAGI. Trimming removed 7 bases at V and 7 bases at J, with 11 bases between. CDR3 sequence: CASTRSFNIQYF. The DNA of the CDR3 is TGTGCCAGCACTCGGAGTTTTAACATTCAGTACTTC.

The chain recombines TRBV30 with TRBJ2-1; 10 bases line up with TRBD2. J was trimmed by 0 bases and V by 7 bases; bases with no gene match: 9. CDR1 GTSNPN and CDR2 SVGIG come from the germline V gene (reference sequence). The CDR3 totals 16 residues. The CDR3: CAFGLAVLNSYNEQFF. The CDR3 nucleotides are TGTGCCTTCGGACTAGCGGTCCTAAACTCCTACAATGAGCAGTTCTTC.

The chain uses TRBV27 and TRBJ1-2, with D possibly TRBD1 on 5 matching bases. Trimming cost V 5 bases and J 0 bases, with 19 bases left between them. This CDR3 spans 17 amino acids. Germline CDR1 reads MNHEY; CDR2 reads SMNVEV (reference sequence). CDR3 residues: CASSGTGSSWANYGYTF. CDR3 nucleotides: TGTGCCAGCAGTGGAACAGGCAGTTCGTGGGCTAACTATGGCTACACCTTC.

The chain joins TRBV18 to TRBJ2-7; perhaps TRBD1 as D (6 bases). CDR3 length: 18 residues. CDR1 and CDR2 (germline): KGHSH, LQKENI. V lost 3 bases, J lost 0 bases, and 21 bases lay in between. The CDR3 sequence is CASSPVRTGTRVSYEQYF. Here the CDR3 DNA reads TGTGCCAGCTCACCGGTTCGGACCGGGACAAGGGTCTCCTACGAGCAGTACTTC.

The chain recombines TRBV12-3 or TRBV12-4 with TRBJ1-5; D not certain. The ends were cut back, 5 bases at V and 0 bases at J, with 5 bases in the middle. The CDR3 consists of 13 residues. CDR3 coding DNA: TGTGCCAGCAGTCCAAATAGCAATCAGCCCCAGCATTTT. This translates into CASSPNSNQPQHF.

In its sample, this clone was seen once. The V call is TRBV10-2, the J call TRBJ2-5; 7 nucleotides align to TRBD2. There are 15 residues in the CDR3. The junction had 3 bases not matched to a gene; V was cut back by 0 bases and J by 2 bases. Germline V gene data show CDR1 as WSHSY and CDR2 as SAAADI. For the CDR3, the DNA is TGCGCCAGCAGTGAGTCTAGGACTAGACAAGAGACCCAGTACTTC. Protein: CASSESRTRQETQYF.

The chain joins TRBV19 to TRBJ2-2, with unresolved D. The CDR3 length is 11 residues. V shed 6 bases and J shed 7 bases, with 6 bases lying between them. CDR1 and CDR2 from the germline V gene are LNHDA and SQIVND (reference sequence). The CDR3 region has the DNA TGTGCCAGTAGCTCCGGCGGGGAGCTGTTTTTT. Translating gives CASSSGGELFF.

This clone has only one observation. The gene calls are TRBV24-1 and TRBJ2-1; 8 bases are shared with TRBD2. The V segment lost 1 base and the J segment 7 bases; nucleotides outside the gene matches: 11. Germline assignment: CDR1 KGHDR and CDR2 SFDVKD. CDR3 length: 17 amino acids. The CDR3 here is CATSDLGIGASGNEQFF. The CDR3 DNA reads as TGTGCCACCAGTGATTTAGGTATCGGTGCTAGCGGGAATGAGCAGTTCTTC.

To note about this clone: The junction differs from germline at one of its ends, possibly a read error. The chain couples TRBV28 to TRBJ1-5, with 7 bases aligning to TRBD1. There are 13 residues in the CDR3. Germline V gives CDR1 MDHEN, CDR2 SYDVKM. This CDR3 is CASSLDRLAPSIF. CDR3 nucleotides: TGTGCCAGCAGTCTGGACAGGCTCGCCCCTAGCATTTTT.

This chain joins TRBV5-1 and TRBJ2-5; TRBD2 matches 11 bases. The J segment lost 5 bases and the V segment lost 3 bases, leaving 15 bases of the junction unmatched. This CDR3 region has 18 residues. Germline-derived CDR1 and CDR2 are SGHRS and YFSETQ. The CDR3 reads CASSSWTARLAGMETQYF. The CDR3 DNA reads TGCGCCAGCAGCTCTTGGACAGCAAGACTAGCGGGAATGGAGACCCAGTACTTC.

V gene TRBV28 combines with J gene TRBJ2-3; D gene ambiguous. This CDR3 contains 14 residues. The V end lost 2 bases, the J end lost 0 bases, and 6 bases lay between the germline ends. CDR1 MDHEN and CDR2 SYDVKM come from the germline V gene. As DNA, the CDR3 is TGTGCCAGCAGTTTAATGACTAGCACAGATACGCAGTATTTT. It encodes CASSLMTSTDTQYF.

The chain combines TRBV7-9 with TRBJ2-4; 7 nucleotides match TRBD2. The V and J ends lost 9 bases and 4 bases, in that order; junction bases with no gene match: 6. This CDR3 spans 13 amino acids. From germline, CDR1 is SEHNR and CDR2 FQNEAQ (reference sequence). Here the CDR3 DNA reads TGTGCCAGAATAGGGAGGGGTAAAAACATTCAGTACTTC. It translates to CARIGRGKNIQYF.

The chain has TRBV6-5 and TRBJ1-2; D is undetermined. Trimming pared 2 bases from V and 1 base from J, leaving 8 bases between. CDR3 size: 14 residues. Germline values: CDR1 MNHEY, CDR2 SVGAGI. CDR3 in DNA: TGTGCCAGCAGTTACGCTCAGGTTAACTATGGCTACACCTTC. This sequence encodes CASSYAQVNYGYTF.

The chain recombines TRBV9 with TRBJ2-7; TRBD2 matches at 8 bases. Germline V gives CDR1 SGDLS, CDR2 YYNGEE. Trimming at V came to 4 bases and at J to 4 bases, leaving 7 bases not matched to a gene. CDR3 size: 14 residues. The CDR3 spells CASSPGGGSYEQYF. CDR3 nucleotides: TGTGCCAGCAGCCCCGGGGGGGGCAGTTACGAGCAGTACTTC. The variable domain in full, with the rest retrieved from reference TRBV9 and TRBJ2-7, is DSGVTQTPKHLITATGQRVTLRCSPRSGDLSVYWYQQSLDQGLQFLIQYYNGEERAKGNILERFSAQQFPDLHSELNLSSLELGDSALYFCASSPGGGSYEQYFGPGTRLTVT.

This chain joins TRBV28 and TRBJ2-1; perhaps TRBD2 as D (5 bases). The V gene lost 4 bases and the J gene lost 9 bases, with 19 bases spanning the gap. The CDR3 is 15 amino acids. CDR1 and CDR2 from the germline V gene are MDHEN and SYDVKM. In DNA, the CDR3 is TGTGCCAGCAGTTCCCCCCGGGCGGGTATGGCTGAGCAGTTCTTC. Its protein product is CASSSPRAGMAEQFF. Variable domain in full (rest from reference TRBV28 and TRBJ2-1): DVKVTQSSRYLVKRTGEKVFLECVQDMDHENMFWYRQDPGLGLRLIYFSYDVKMKEKGDIPEGYSVSREKKERFSLILESASTNQTSMYLCASSSPRAGMAEQFFGPGTRLTVL.